The rows below give T cell receptor beta chains drawn from one sample of a study of beta chain features in type 1 diabetes. Sequencing used immunoSEQ multiplex PCR; TCRdb keeps in-frame clones, though not all of them. The table includes about 740,000 clones, around 15% detected once. Input material: naive CD4+ T cells from blood. All receptors come from a young man with type 1 diabetes. The conserved cysteine and the conserved F or W are not part of the CDR3 here. The order of the fields is J gene, V gene, clone size, CDR3 protein. Expanded clones get a size class; other rows say once, few or many, or leave the size out.

>TRBJ1-2|TRBV30|.
AWSVDRVVGYT
>TRBJ1-1|TRBV29-1|.
SVEGQEGVEAF
>TRBJ2-2|TRBV7-9|few
ASSQGRGNTGELF
>TRBJ1-1|TRBV2|.
ASRGQVNTEAF
>TRBJ1-6|TRBV5-1|few
ASSPRLNSPLH
>TRBJ1-1|TRBV20-1|.
SAPGGTEAF
>TRBJ2-2|TRBV5-1|few
ASQTWADPNTGELF
>TRBJ2-7|TRBV19|once
ASRGTGVSYEQY
>TRBJ1-1|TRBV6-5|few
ASSYSNTGGTEAF
>TRBJ2-5|TRBV7-3|.
ASSFVGSGEETQY
>TRBJ2-6|TRBV30|.
AWVVKGANVLT
>TRBJ2-7|TRBV9|.
ASSAPSSYEQY
>TRBJ1-1|TRBV5-4|few
ASTGHPLATEAF
>TRBJ2-5|TRBV4-2|.
ASSQSGTSGQETQY
>TRBJ2-3|TRBV28|few
TIGAYSTDTQY
>TRBJ2-7|TRBV25-1|.
ASSDPGTATYEQY
>TRBJ1-1|TRBV5-4|.
ASSLRDTNTEAF
>TRBJ1-1|TRBV7-2|few
ASSLSQEFRTEAF
>TRBJ2-3|TRBV7-2|few
ASSFYDTQY
>TRBJ2-7|TRBV29-1|.
SVKGVGEQY
>TRBJ2-1|TRBV7-6|few
ASQPGSSYNEQF
>TRBJ1-2|TRBV6-6|few
ASSLPQGSGYT
>TRBJ1-2|TRBV19|few
ASSISGGQGAYGYT
>TRBJ2-7|TRBV7-9|.
ASSQAGGGTYEQY
>TRBJ1-1|TRBV7-2|few
ASSLAENTEAF
>TRBJ2-1|TRBV27|few
ASSGRGGTGDEQF
>TRBJ2-1|TRBV15|few
ATSRASGGYNEQF
>TRBJ1-2|TRBV7-9|.
ASSLESGLHGYT
>TRBJ2-4|TRBV19|few
ASSIEGRGRENIQY
>TRBJ2-5|TRBV27|.
ASSLLPQETQY
>TRBJ2-7|TRBV18|.
ASSPQADSSYEQY
>TRBJ2-1|TRBV6-1|few
ASSSGQALSPEQF
>TRBJ2-1|TRBV9|.
ASSVEGRTSSYNEQF
>TRBJ1-5|TRBV12-5|few
ASASGDQPQH
>TRBJ1-6|TRBV2|few
ATSTGQGDTPLH
>TRBJ2-1|TRBV4-2|.
ASSQRALGSYNEQF
>TRBJ2-2|TRBV7-9|few
ASSPPGLAGAANTGELF
>TRBJ2-7|TRBV28|few
ASSQRSDEQY
>TRBJ1-5|TRBV21-1|few
ASSNRDLDQPQH
>TRBJ1-5|TRBV28|.
ASLGGIWNQPQH
>TRBJ2-1|TRBV4-1|few
ASSQDPPAGAESEQF
>TRBJ2-1|TRBV9|.
ASSLASSYNEQF
>TRBJ2-5|TRBV7-9|few
ASSFRTVEETQY
>TRBJ2-1|TRBV7-2|.
ASSRPGNNEQF
>TRBJ2-7|TRBV28|once
ASSLTDSASYEQY
>.|TRBV9|.
ASSAFGLLGDEQY